Following are 22 T cell receptor beta chains from one sample sequenced in a study of blood T cell repertoires in COVID-19. Assay used: immunoSEQ multiplex PCR; TCRdb lists only in-frame clones, some missing. The repertoire consists of 100,000 to 150,000 clones, with about 81% occurring once and the leading ten covering 17%. The specimen was peripheral blood. Receptors were obtained from a woman older than 75 with acute or convalescent COVID-19.

The chain uses TRBV7-9 and TRBJ2-5; D is perhaps TRBD2 (6 bases). The V gene's germline CDR1 is SEHNR and CDR2 FQNEAQ (reference sequence). CDR3 size: 17 residues. The V end lost 5 bases, the J end lost 2 bases, and 21 bases lay between the germline ends. The CDR3 bases are TGTGCCAGCAGCGATCAGGGCGGGGCAGGGTTACAAGAGACCCAGTACTTC. It codes for CASSDQGGAGLQETQYF.

V and J are TRBV6-5 and TRBJ1-1, with TRBD1 as a possible D gene (6 bases). The CDR3 has 15 amino acids. CDR1 and CDR2 (germline): MNHEY, SVGAGI. Between the trimmed V and J ends, which lost 6 bases and 1 base, there was a span of 15 bases. DNA of the CDR3: TGTGCCAGCAGCCTACAGGGATTCGGGAACACTGAAGCTTTCTTT. Encoded protein: CASSLQGFGNTEAFF.

The chain carries TRBV10-2 and TRBJ2-1, with 7 bases fitting TRBD2. The CDR3 has 16 amino acids. V dropped 4 bases and J dropped 3; count of bases not matched to a gene: 9. CDR1 and CDR2 (germline): WSHSY, SAAADI. The CDR3 loop reads CASSASLAVSYNEQFF. DNA for the CDR3: TGCGCCAGCAGTGCGTCCCTAGCGGTAAGCTACAATGAGCAGTTCTTC.

The chain couples TRBV6-5 to TRBJ2-7, with D perhaps TRBD1 (6 bases). Germline assignment: CDR1 MNHEY and CDR2 SVGAGI. CDR3 length: 15 residues. V shed 5 bases and J shed 6 bases, with 20 bases lying between them. This CDR3 reads CASSSRGQGIGEQYF. The CDR3, as DNA: TGTGCCAGCAGTAGCCGGGGACAAGGGATCGGCGAGCAGTACTTC.

The CDR3 loop is CASKGQGGTGELFF. The DNA for the CDR3 is TGTGCCAGCAAAGGACAGGGAGGCACCGGGGAGCTGTTTTTT. The chain is built from TRBV2 and TRBJ2-2; 8 bases line up with TRBD1. Trimming took 7 bases from V and 4 from J; bases not matched to a gene: 5. The length of the CDR3 is 14 residues. The germline gives CDR1 SNHLY, CDR2 FYNNEI.

The V and J genes are TRBV29-1 and TRBJ2-7; D ambiguous. The ends were cut back, 4 bases at V and 4 bases at J, with 11 bases in the middle. The germline V gene has CDR1 SQVTM and CDR2 ANQGSEA. CDR3 length: 12 amino acids. The CDR3: CSVVIVSYEQYF. Here the CDR3 DNA reads TGCAGCGTTGTAATTGTGTCTTACGAGCAGTACTTC.

CDR3 DNA: TGTGCCAGCCGACTAGCGGAACCTGAAATAGCCTACGAGCAGTACTTC. Translation gives CASRLAEPEIAYEQYF. This rearrangement joins TRBV10-3 to TRBJ2-7; 9 bases are a match to TRBD2. J was trimmed by 2 bases and V by 10 bases; bases with no gene match: 15. The CDR3 is 16 residues long. In germline, CDR1 is ENHRY, CDR2 SYGVKD.

The rearrangement uses TRBV19 and TRBJ1-1; 8 bases map to TRBD1. Looked up from germline, CDR1 is LNHDA and CDR2 is SQIVND (reference sequence). V gave up 5 bases and J gave up 1 base; unmatched junction bases: 6. The CDR3 contains 15 residues. CDR3 sequence: CASSPDRDRNTEAFF. The DNA for the CDR3 is TGTGCCAGTAGTCCGGACAGGGATCGGAACACTGAAGCTTTCTTT.

The chain has TRBV6-6 and TRBJ1-5; no reliable D call. Germline V gene sequence: CDR1 MNHNY, CDR2 SVGAGI (reference sequence). Trimming left V 2 bases short and J 4 bases short, with 9 bases between. The CDR3 loop spans 14 amino acids. The CDR3 sequence is CASSYVSANQPQHF. In DNA form, the CDR3 reads TGTGCCAGCAGTTACGTGTCAGCGAATCAGCCCCAGCATTTT.

The gene calls are TRBV5-6 and TRBJ2-7, with 10 positions matching TRBD1. The CDR3 covers 17 residues. The germline V gene encodes CDR1 SGHDT and CDR2 YYEEEE. The V and J ends lost 1 base and 2 bases, in that order; junction bases with no gene match: 9. Written as DNA, the CDR3 is TGTGCCAGCAGCTTGCTGGGGCGGGGGACAGGGGCCTACGAGCAGTACTTC. Protein: CASSLLGRGTGAYEQYF. The full variable domain, in which reference TRBV5-6 and TRBJ2-7 provide the parts outside the CDR3, is DAGVTQSPTHLIKTRGQQVTLRCSPKSGHDTVSWYQQALGQGPQFIFQYYEEEERQRGNFPDRFSGHQFPNYSSELNVNALLLGDSALYLCASSLLGRGTGAYEQYFGPGTRLTVT.

The chain carries TRBV19 and TRBJ1-5, with 7 bases identical to TRBD1. Germline lookup yields CDR1 LNHDA and CDR2 SQIVND (reference sequence). J lost 3 bases, V lost 3 bases, and 5 bases had no gene match. The CDR3 is 15 amino acids. CDR3 protein: CASSMGRGNNQPQHF. In nucleotides, the CDR3 is TGTGCCAGTAGTATGGGCAGGGGGAACAATCAGCCCCAGCATTTT.

V is TRBV12-3 or TRBV12-4 and J is TRBJ2-2; no definite D call. Trimming shortened V by 6 bases and J by 6 bases, and 8 bases separated the two germline ends. CDR3 length: 12 residues. CDR3 sequence: CASSIVAGELFF. CDR3 DNA: TGTGCCAGCAGCATAGTTGCCGGGGAGCTGTTTTTT.

The chain carries TRBV7-2 and TRBJ1-1, with 10 bases identical to TRBD1. Germline V gene data show CDR1 as SGHTA and CDR2 as FQGNSA. V lost 4 bases and J lost 5; bases outside the gene matches: 7. CDR3 length: 15 amino acids. Here the CDR3 DNA reads TGTGCCAGCAGCTCAAGGACAGGGGGAGGGACTGAAGCTTTCTTT. Translating gives CASSSRTGGGTEAFF.

The gene calls are TRBV12-3 or TRBV12-4 and TRBJ2-1, with unresolved D. The CDR3 consists of 13 residues. Trimming took 3 bases from V and 9 from J, leaving 12 bases between them. The CDR3 spells CASSLYSTGEQFF. CDR3 DNA sequence: TGTGCCAGCAGTTTGTACAGCACCGGTGAGCAGTTCTTC.

This chain connects TRBV5-1 to TRBJ2-7, with TRBD2 identical over 13 bases. The CDR3 spans 15 residues. Per the germline V gene, CDR1 is SGHRS and CDR2 is YFSETQ. Trimming removed 2 bases from V and 6 bases from J; junction bases left unmatched: 5. The CDR3 is CASSFTGTSGAEQYF. DNA for the CDR3: TGCGCCAGCAGCTTTACCGGGACTAGCGGGGCCGAGCAGTACTTC.

V is TRBV27 and J is TRBJ2-1; 8 bases are a match to TRBD2. With V trimmed by 6 bases and J by 3 bases, 19 bases remained unmatched. CDR1 is MNHEY and CDR2 is SMNVEV in the germline V gene (reference sequence). The CDR3 contains 19 residues. This CDR3 reads CASSRRHLSGGGNYNEQFF. The CDR3 DNA sequence: TGTGCCAGCAGCCGGAGACACCTGTCCGGGGGGGGGAACTACAATGAGCAGTTCTTC.

This chain joins TRBV18 and TRBJ1-3; the match to TRBD1 covers 8 bases. Germline CDR1 and CDR2: KGHSH and LQKENI. CDR3 length: 17 amino acids. Trimming took 5 bases from V and 4 from J; bases not matched to a gene: 13. CDR3 in amino acids: CASSSLDRGISGNTIYF. The CDR3 DNA sequence: TGTGCCAGCTCATCTTTAGACAGGGGAATCTCCGGAAACACCATATATTTT.

The chain uses TRBV6-1 and TRBJ1-6, with 7 bases aligning to TRBD1. Germline CDR1 reads MNHNS; CDR2 reads SASEGT. The CDR3 is made up of 16 amino acids. V gave up 3 bases and J gave up 4 bases; unmatched junction bases: 6. In DNA, the CDR3 is TGTGCCAGCAGTGAGTTGACCAGGGGGTATAATTCACCCCTCCACTTT. Translation gives CASSELTRGYNSPLHF.

CDR3 in amino acids: CAWSAGTGITDTQYF. CDR3 DNA sequence: TGTGCCTGGAGTGCCGGGACAGGGATCACAGATACGCAGTATTTT. The gene calls are TRBV30 and TRBJ2-3, with 9 bases lining up with TRBD1. J was trimmed by 2 bases and V by 1 base; bases with no gene match: 4. CDR3 length: 15 residues. Per germline, CDR1 GTSNPN and CDR2 SVGIG (reference sequence).

This chain connects TRBV11-2 to TRBJ2-1; 15 bases line up with TRBD2. Germline V gives CDR1 SGHAT, CDR2 FQNNGV. This CDR3 spans 15 amino acids. The junction had 5 bases not matched to a gene; V was cut back by 2 bases and J by 12 bases. The DNA for the CDR3 is TGTGCCAGCAGCTTAACGGGACTAGCGGGAGGAGGGCAGTTCTTC. Protein: CASSLTGLAGGGQFF.

The chain combines TRBV20-1 with TRBJ1-5; D unresolved. Trimming cost V 1 base and J 13 bases, with 11 bases left between them. The CDR3 totals 11 residues. Germline values: CDR1 DFQATT, CDR2 SNEGSKA (reference sequence). The CDR3 spells CSARGRGKQHF. CDR3 bases: TGCAGTGCTAGAGGTCGCGGAAAACAGCATTTT.

The chain has TRBV19 and TRBJ2-6; 8 nucleotides agree with TRBD2. The germline CDR1 and CDR2 sequences are LNHDA and SQIVND (reference sequence). The CDR3 consists of 15 residues. V was clipped by 3 bases and J by 4 bases; unmatched bases: 2. CDR3 protein: CASSIGGAGANVLTF. CDR3 bases: TGTGCCAGTAGTATCGGGGGGGCCGGGGCCAACGTCCTGACTTTC.